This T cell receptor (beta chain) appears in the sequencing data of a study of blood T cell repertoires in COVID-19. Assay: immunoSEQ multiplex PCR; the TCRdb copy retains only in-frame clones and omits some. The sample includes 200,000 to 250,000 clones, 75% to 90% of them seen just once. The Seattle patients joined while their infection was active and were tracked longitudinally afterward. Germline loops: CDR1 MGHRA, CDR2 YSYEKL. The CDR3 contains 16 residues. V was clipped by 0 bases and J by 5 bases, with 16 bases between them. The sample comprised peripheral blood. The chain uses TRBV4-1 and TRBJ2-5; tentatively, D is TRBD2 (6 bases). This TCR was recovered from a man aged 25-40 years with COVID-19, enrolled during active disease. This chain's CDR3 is CASSQEGGTARETQYF. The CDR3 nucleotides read TGCGCCAGCAGCCAAGAAGGAGGGACTGCTCGGGAGACCCAGTACTTC.